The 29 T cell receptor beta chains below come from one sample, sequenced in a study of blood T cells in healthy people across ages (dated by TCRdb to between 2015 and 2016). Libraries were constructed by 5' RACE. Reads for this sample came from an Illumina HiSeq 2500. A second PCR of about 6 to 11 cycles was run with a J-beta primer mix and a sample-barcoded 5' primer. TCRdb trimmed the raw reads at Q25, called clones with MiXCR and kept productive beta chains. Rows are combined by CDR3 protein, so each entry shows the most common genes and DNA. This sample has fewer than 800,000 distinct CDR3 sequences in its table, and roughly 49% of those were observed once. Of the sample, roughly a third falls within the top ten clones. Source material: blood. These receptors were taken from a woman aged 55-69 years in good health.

CDR3 protein: CASSITGASNLETQFF. Here the CDR3 DNA reads TGTGCCAGCAGCATAACAGGGGCGTCGAATTTGGAGACCCAGTTCTTC. The rearrangement links TRBV7-8 to TRBJ2-1; TRBD1 agrees at 7 bases. Germline-derived CDR1 and CDR2 are SGHVS and FQNEAQ. The CDR3 is made up of 16 amino acids. The trim removed 5 bases at V and 13 bases at J, leaving 20 bases unmatched. The variable domain in full, completed from reference TRBV7-8 and TRBJ2-1, reads GAGVSQSPRYKVAKRGQDVALRCDPISGHVSLFWYQQALGQGPEFLTYFQNEAQLDKSGLPSDRFFAERPEGSVSTLKIQRTQQEDSAVYLCASSITGASNLETQFFGPGTRLTVL.

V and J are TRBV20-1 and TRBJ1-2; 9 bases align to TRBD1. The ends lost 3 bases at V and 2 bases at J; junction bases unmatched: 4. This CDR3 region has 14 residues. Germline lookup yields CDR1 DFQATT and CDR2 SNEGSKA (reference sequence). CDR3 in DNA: TGCAGTGCTAGTATCGGGACAGGGAACTATGGCTACACCTTC. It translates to CSASIGTGNYGYTF.

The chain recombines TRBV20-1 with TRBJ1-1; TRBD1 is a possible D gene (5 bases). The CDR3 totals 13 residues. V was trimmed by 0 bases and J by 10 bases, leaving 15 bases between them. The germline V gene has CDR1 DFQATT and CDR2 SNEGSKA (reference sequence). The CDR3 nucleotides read TGCAGTGCTAGAGATGACGGGGGACCGAGAGCTTTCTTT. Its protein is CSARDDGGPRAFF.

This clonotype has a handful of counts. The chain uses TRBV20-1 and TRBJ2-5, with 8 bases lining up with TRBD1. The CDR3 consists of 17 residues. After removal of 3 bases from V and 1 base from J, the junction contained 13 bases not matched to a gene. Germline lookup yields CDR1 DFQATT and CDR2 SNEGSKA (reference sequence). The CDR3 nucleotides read TGCAGTGCTAGTCCGCAGGGGGCTCCGGTTTTCCAAGAGACCCAGTACTTC. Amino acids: CSASPQGAPVFQETQYF.

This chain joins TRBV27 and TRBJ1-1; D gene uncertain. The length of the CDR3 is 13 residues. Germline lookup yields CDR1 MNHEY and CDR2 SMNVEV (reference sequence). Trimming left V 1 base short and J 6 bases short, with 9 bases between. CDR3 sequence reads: CASSLFDPAEAFF. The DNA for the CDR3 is TGTGCCAGCAGTTTATTCGATCCTGCTGAAGCTTTCTTT.

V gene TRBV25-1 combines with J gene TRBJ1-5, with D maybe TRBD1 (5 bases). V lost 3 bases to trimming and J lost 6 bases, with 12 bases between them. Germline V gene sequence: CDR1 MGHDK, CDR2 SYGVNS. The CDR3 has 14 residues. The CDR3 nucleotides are TGTGCCAGCAGTGACGGGGGAAGATCTCAGCCCCAGCATTTT. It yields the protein CASSDGGRSQPQHF. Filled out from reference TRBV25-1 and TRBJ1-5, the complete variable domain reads EADIYQTPRYLVIGTGKKITLECSQTMGHDKMYWYQQDPGMELHLIHYSYGVNSTEKGDLSSESTVSRIRTEHFPLTLESARPSHTSQYLCASSDGGRSQPQHFGDGTRLSIL.

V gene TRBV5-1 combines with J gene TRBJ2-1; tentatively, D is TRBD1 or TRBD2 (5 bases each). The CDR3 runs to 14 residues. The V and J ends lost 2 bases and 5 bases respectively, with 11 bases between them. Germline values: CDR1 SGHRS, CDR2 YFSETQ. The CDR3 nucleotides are TGCGCCAGCAGCTTACGGGGCCTAGACAATGAGCAGTTCTTC. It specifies CASSLRGLDNEQFF. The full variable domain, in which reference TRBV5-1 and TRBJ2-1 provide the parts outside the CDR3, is KAGVTQTPRYLIKTRGQQVTLSCSPISGHRSVSWYQQTPGQGLQFLFEYFSETQRNKGNFPGRFSGRQFSNSRSEMNVSTLELGDSALYLCASSLRGLDNEQFFGPGTRLTVL.

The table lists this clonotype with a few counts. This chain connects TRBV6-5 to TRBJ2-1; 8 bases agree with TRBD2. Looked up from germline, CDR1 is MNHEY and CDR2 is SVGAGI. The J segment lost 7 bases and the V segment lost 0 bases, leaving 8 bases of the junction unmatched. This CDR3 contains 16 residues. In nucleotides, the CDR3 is TGTGCCAGCAGTTACTCGTTAGCGGGACTTGGGAATGAGCAGTTCTTC. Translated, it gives CASSYSLAGLGNEQFF.

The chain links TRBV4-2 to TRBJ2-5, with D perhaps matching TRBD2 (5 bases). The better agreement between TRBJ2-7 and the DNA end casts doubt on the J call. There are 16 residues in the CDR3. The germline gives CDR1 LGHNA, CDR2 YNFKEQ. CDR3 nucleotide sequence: TGTGCCAGCAGCCAAGAGACGCCGGGAAGCGCGTACGAGCAGTACTTC. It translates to CASSQETPGSAYEQYF.

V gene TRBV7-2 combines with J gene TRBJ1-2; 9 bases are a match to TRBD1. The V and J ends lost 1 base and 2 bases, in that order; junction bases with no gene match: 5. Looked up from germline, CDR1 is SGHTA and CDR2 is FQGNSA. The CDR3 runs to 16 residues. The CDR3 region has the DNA TGTGCCAGCAGCTTAGTCCCGGGACAGGGCAACTATGGCTACACCTTC. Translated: CASSLVPGQGNYGYTF. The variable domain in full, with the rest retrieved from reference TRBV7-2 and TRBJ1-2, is GAGVSQSPSNKVTEKGKDVELRCDPISGHTALYWYRQSLGQGLEFLIYFQGNSAPDKSGLPSDRFSAERTGGSVSTLTIQRTQQEDSAVYLCASSLVPGQGNYGYTFGSGTRLTVV.

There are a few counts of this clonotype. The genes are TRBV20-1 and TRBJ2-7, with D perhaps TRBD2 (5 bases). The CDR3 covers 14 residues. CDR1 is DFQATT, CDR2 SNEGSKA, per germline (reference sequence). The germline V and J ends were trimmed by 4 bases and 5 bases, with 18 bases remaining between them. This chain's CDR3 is CSAKIGSWVNEQYF. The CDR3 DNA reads TGCAGTGCTAAAATTGGGAGCTGGGTAAACGAGCAGTACTTC.

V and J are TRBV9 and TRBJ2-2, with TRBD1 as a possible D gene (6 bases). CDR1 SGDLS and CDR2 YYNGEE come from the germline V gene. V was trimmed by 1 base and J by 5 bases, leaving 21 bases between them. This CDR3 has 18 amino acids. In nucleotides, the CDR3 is TGTGCCAGCAGCGTAAGTGGACAGATCGGGGCTGCAACCGGGGAGCTGTTTTTT. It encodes CASSVSGQIGAATGELFF. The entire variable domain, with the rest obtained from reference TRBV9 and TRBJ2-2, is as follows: DSGVTQTPKHLITATGQRVTLRCSPRSGDLSVYWYQQSLDQGLQFLIQYYNGEERAKGNILERFSAQQFPDLHSELNLSSLELGDSALYFCASSVSGQIGAATGELFFGEGSRLTVL.

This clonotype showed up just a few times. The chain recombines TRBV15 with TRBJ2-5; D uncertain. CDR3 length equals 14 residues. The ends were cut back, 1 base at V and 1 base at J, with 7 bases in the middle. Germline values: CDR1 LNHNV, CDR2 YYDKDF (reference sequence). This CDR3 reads CATSRGRAQETQYF. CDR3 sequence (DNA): TGTGCCACCAGCAGAGGTAGGGCCCAAGAGACCCAGTACTTC.

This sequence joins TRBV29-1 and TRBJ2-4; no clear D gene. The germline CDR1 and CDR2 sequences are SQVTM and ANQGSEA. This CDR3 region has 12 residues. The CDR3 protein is CSATRSGNIQYF. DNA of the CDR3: TGCAGTGCCACCAGGTCGGGAAACATTCAGTACTTC.

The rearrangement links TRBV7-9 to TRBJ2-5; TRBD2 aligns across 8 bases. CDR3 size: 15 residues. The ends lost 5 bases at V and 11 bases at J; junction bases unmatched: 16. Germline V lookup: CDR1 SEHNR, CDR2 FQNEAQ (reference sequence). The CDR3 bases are TGTGCCAGCAGCCCAAGGGGGACTAGTTCTGCTGAGCAGTACTTC. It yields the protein CASSPRGTSSAEQYF.

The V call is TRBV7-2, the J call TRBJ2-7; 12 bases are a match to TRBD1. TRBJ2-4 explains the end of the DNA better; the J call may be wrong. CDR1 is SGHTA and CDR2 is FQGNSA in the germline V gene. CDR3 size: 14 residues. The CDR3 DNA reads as TGTGCCAGCAGCCCCGGGACAGGGGGCGTCATTCAGTACTTC. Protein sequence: CASSPGTGGVIQYF.

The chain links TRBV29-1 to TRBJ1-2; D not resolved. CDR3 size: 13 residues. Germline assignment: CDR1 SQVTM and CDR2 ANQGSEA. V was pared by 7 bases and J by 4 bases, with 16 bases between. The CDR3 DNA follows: TGCAGCGCTCAAGGTGGGATGGGCTATGGCTACACCTTC. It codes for CSAQGGMGYGYTF.

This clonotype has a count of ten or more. The CDR3: CAISEARGDYGYTF. In DNA, the CDR3 is TGTGCCATCAGTGAAGCCAGGGGTGACTATGGCTACACCTTC. V gene TRBV10-3 combines with J gene TRBJ1-2; a possible D gene is TRBD1 (6 bases). The CDR3 loop spans 14 amino acids. Deletions cut 3 bases from V and 3 bases from J, with 11 bases between. Germline lookup yields CDR1 ENHRY and CDR2 SYGVKD.

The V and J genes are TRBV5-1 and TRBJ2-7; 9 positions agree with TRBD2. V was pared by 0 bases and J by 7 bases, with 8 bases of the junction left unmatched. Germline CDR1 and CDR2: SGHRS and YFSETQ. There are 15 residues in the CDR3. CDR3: CASSLVVAGDNEQYF. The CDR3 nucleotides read TGCGCCAGCAGCTTGGTGGTAGCGGGAGACAATGAGCAGTACTTC.

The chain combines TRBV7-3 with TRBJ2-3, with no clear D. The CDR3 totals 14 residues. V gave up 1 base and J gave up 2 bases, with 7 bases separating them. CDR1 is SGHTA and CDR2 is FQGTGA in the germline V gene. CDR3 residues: CASSLNGNTDTQYF. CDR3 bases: TGTGCCAGCAGCTTAAACGGCAACACAGATACGCAGTATTTT.

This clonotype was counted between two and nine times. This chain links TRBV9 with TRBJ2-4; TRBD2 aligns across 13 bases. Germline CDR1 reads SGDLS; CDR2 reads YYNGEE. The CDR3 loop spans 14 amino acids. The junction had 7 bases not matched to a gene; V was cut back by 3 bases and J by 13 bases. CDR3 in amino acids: CASSAGLAGEEQYF. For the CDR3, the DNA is TGTGCCAGCAGCGCAGGACTAGCGGGAGAGGAGCAGTACTTC.

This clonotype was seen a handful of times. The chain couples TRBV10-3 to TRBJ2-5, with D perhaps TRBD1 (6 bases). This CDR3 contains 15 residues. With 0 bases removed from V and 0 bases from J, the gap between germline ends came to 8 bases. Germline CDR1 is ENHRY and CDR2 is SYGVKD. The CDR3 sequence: CAISESTGHQETQYF. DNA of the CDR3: TGTGCCATCAGTGAGTCTACAGGGCACCAAGAGACCCAGTACTTC.

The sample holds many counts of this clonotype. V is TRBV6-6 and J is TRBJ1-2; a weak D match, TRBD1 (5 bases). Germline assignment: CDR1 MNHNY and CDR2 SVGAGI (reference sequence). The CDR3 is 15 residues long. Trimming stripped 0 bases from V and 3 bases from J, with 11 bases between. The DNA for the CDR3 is TGTGCCAGCAGTTACTCTCGGGGGTCTGACTATGGCTACACCTTC. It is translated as CASSYSRGSDYGYTF.

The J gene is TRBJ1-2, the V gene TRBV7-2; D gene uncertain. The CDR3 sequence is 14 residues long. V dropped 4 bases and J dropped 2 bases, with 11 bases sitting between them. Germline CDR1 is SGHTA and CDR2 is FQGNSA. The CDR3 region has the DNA TGTGCCAGCAGCTCCCGAGGAGTCAACTATGGCTACACCTTC. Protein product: CASSSRGVNYGYTF.

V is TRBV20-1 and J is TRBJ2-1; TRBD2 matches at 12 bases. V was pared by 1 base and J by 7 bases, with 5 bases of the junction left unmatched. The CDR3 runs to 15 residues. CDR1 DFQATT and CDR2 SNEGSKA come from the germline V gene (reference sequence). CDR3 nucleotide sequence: TGCAGTGCTAGAGCCGCGGGACTAGCGGGTAATGAGCAGTTCTTC. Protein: CSARAAGLAGNEQFF.

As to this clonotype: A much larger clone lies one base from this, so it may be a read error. The CDR3 DNA reads as TGTGCCAGCAGGACTAGCGGGGGAGCTGAGCAGTACTTC. Its translation is CASRTSGGAEQYF. The rearrangement uses TRBV6-2 or TRBV6-3 and TRBJ2-7, with 12 bases that match TRBD2. CDR1 is MNHEY and CDR2 is SVGEGT in the germline V gene. J lost 7 bases, V lost 6 bases, and 4 bases had no gene match. The CDR3 contains 13 residues.

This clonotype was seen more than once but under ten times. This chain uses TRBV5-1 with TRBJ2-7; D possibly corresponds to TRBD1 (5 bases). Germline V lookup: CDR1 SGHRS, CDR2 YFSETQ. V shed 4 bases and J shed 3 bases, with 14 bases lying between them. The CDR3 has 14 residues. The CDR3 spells CASSPLDTFYEQYF. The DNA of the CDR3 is TGCGCCAGCAGCCCATTGGACACTTTCTACGAGCAGTACTTC. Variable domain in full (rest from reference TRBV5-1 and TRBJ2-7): KAGVTQTPRYLIKTRGQQVTLSCSPISGHRSVSWYQQTPGQGLQFLFEYFSETQRNKGNFPGRFSGRQFSNSRSEMNVSTLELGDSALYLCASSPLDTFYEQYFGPGTRLTVT.

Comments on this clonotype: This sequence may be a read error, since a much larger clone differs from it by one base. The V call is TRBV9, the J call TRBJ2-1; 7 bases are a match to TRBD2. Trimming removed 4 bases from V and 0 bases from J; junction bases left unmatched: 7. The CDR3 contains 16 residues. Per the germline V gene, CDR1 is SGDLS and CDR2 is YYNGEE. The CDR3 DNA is TGTGCCAGCAGCTTGACTAGCCAGAGCTCCTACAATGAGCAGTTCTTC. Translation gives CASSLTSQSSYNEQFF.

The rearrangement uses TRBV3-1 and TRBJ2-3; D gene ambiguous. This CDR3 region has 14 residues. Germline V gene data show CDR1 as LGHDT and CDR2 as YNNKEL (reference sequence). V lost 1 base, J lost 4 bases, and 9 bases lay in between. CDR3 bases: TGTGCCAGCAGCCAAGGTCGTCTTGCAGATACGCAGTATTTT. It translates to CASSQGRLADTQYF.